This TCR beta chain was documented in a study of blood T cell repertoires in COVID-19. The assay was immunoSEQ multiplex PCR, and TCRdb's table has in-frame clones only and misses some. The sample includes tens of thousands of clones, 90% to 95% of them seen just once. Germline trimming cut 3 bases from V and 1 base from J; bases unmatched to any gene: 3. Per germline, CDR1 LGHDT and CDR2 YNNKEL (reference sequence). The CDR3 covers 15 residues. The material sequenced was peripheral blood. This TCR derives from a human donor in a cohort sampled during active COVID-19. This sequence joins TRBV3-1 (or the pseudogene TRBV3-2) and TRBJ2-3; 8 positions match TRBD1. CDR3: CASSQPGQGTDTQYF. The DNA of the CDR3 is TGTGCCAGCAGCCAGCCGGGACAGGGCACAGATACGCAGTATTTT.